This T cell receptor beta chain is from a study of cytomegalovirus exposure and HLA in healthy donors. The wider study: The 120 validation repertoires, a later analysis reported, used the same platform as the 600 to 850 repertoires from the first cohort. Study-wide results and caveats: The classifier was said to identify cytomegalovirus status with high specificity and sensitivity. Rare TCR sequences predominated, though certain public TCRs were found in many donors.

Generated by immunoSEQ multiplex PCR, the TCRdb table keeps only in-frame clones and is missing some. The profile shows 200,000 or so clones, about 91% of them singletons. Germline V gene lookup returns CDR1 SGHNT and CDR2 YENEEA. The CDR3 has 13 residues. The V gene lost 1 base and the J gene lost 8 bases, with 11 bases spanning the gap. This clone was seen at least ten times. What it binds is not known. Input material: PBMCs. The receptor comes from a woman under 30 in good health and CMV-seronegative. The rearrangement joins TRBV11-3 to TRBJ1-2; D remains unclear. CDR3 coding DNA: TGTGCCAGCAGCTTAGTTGGTGGGCTCGGCTACACCTTC. This codes for CASSLVGGLGYTF.